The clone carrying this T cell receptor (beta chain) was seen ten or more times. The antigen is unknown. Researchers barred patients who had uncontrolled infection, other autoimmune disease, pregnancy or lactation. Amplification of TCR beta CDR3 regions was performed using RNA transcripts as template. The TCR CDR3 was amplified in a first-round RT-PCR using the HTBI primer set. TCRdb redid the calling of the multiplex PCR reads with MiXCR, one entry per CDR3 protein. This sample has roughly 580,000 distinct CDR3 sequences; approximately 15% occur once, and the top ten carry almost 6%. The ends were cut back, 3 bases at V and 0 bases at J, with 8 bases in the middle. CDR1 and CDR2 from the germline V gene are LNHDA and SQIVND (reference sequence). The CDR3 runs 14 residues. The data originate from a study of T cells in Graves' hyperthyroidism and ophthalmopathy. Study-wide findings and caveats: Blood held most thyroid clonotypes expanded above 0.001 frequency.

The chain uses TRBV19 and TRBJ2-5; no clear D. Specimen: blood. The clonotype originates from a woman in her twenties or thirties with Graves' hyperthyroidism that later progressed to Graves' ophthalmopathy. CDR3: CASSIRTDQETQYF. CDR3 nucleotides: TGTGCCAGTAGTATTAGGACGGACCAAGAGACCCAGTACTTC.